This T cell receptor (beta chain) is from a study of blood T cell repertoires in COVID-19. Study background: The origin of the acute and convalescent COVID-19 samples was the United States, Italy and Spain.

Original processing notes: Scientists estimated how many nucleated cells there were by amplifying reference gene primers. Data came from immunoSEQ multiplex PCR; TCRdb stores just in-frame clones and leaves some out. That table is the source of V, J and clone size, and D and trimming were worked out from the DNA. The table has 85,000 to 130,000 clones, 60% to 80% seen once; the top ten hold approximately 0.9%. V shed 7 bases and J 5 bases; nucleotides not matched to a gene: 3. CDR1 is KGHDR, CDR2 SFDVKD, per germline. The CDR3 is 13 amino acids. This clone was picked up one time. The chain links TRBV24-1 to TRBJ1-4, with 7 bases lining up with TRBD1. The clonotype comes from a human donor with acute or convalescent COVID-19. The donor label of this sample is uncertain. Sequences were obtained from peripheral blood. CDR3 protein: CATRGQENEKLFF. The CDR3 coding sequence is TGTGCCACCAGAGGACAGGAAAATGAAAAACTGTTTTTT.